A single sample gave rise to the 5 T cell receptor beta chains below, sequenced in a study of OX40 agonist ivuxolimab in advanced cancers. Generated by immunoSEQ multiplex PCR, the TCRdb table keeps only in-frame clones and is missing some. The sample consists of 70,000 or so clones, roughly 84% of them appearing once. Sample: CD4+ or CD8+ T cells sorted from blood, taken in a trial of the OX40 agonist ivuxolimab. The source of these receptors is an adult with an advanced solid tumor such as melanoma, head and neck, liver or kidney cancer.

This chain connects TRBV13 to TRBJ2-1, with a weak D call TRBD1 (5 bases). This CDR3 contains 14 residues. Germline assignment: CDR1 PRHDT and CDR2 FYEKMQ (reference sequence). V dropped 5 bases and J dropped 10 bases, with 18 bases sitting between them. CDR3 bases: TGTGCCAGCAGCCGAACGACAGTCCTCTCGGAGCAGTTCTTC. Protein: CASSRTTVLSEQFF.

The gene calls are TRBV4-1 and TRBJ1-2; D is ambiguous. The germline CDR1 and CDR2 sequences are MGHRA and YSYEKL. CDR3 length: 15 residues. V lost 1 base, J lost 2 bases, and 11 bases lay in between. CDR3 DNA sequence: TGCGCCAGCAGCCAAGCGTTAATCGGGAACTATGGCTACACCTTC. Amino acids: CASSQALIGNYGYTF.

The V gene is TRBV14, the J gene TRBJ2-5, with D unclear. The CDR3 extends over 12 amino acids. Looked up from germline, CDR1 is SGHDN and CDR2 is FVKESK. V was trimmed by 3 bases and J by 5 bases, leaving 7 bases between them. The CDR3 sequence is CASSQWSETQYF. CDR3 bases: TGTGCCAGCAGCCAGTGGTCGGAGACCCAGTACTTC.

V usage is TRBV7-6 and J usage is TRBJ1-1, with TRBD1 matching over 8 bases. CDR1 is SGHVS and CDR2 is FNYEAQ in the germline V gene. The CDR3 has 18 residues. V was pared by 5 bases and J by 3 bases, with 17 bases of the junction left unmatched. The CDR3 bases are TGTGCCAGCAGCGCCATTGGACAGGGAAGGGTTATGGACACTGAAGCTTTCTTT. As protein: CASSAIGQGRVMDTEAFF.

V and J are TRBV10-3 and TRBJ2-5; tentatively, D is TRBD1 (6 bases). The CDR3 totals 13 residues. Germline assignment: CDR1 ENHRY and CDR2 SYGVKD. Trimming removed 8 bases from V and 5 bases from J, with 15 bases in between. CDR3 in amino acids: CAIRTAGEETQYF. The DNA for the CDR3 is TGTGCCATCCGGACGGCAGGGGAGGAGACCCAGTACTTC.